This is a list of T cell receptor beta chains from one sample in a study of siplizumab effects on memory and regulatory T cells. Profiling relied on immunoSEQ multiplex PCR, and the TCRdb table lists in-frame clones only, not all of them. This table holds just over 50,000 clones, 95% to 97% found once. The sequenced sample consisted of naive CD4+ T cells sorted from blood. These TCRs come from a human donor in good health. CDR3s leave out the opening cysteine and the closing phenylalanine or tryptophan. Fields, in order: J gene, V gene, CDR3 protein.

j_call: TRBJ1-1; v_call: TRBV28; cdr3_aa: ASSLGGREAF
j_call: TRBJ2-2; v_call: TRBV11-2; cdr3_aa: ASSFLRGTGELF
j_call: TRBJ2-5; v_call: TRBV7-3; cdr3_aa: ASSLGTSGSYGETQY
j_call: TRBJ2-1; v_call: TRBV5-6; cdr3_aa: ASSLSQIEQF
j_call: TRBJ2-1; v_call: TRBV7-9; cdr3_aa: ASSPPVRGPYNEQF
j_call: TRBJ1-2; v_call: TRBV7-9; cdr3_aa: ASSLYPEIRSYGYT
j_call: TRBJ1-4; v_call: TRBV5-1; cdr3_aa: ASSSAGTGASELF
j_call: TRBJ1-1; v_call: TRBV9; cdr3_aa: ASSVDSRTYEAF
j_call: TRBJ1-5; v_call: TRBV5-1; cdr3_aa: ASSPDGTPGPQH
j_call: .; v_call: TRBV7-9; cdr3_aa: ASSLVSSGSHEQY
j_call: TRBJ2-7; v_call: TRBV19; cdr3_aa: ATKMTSGSYEQY
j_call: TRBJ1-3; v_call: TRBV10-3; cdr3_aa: AIRMTDRNTIY
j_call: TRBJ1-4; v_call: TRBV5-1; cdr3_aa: ASRQVPNEKLF
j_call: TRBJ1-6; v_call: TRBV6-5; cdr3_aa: ASSYSPNNSPLH
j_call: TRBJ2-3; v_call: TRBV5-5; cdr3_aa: ASSTRLAGAGDTQY
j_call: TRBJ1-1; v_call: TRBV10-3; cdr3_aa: AISARGEDTEAF
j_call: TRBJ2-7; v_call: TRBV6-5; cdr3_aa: ASSSEYEQY
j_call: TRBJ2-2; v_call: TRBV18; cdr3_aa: ASSPPGTGTGELF
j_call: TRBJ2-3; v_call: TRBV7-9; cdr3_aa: ASSQLAGSTDTQY
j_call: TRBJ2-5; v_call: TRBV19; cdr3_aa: ASSLTGRETQY
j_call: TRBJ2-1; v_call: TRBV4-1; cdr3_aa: ASSQVSGRGYNEQF
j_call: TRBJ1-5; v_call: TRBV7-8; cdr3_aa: ASSRRSGAYSNQPQH
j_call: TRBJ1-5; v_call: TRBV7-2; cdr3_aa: ASSLGRNQPQH
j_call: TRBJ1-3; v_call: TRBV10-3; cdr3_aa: ASNEDRARNTIY
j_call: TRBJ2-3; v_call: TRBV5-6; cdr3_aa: ASSLVRWGRDTDTQY
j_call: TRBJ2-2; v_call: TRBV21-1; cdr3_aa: ASTQGTDTGELF
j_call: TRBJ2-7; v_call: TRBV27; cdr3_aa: ASSLLAGQTVYEQY
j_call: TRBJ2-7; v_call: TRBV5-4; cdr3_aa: ASSYTSGALTA
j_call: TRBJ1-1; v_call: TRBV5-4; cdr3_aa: ASSQADRRATEAF
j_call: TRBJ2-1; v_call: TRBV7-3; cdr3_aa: ASSLVDYTNEQF